A single sample gave rise to the 9 T cell receptor beta chains below, sequenced in a study of blood T cells in healthy people across ages (dated by TCRdb to the mid-2010s). Receptor amplification or capture employed 5' RACE. TCRdb names Illumina HiSeq 2500 as the instrument used. A second roughly 7 to 11 cycle PCR used a sample-barcoded 5' primer and a J-beta primer mix. TCRdb reran the public reads through fastp at Q25 and MiXCR, keeping productive beta chains. Records with the same CDR3 protein are collapsed into one entry carrying the most frequent genes and DNA. Recorded for this sample are around 1,600,000 distinct CDR3 sequences; under 55% of them occurred a single time. In total, the top ten clones hold around 4% of the sample. Sequences were obtained from blood. The receptor source for this set is a young woman in good health.

The V and J genes are TRBV20-1 and TRBJ2-3; 10 bases line up with TRBD2. Per germline, CDR1 DFQATT and CDR2 SNEGSKA (reference sequence). Unmatched junction bases numbered 10, after V lost 3 bases and J lost 4 bases. The CDR3 contains 16 residues. The CDR3 DNA sequence: TGCAGTGCTAGGCCCTTAGCGGGAGGCGTACCAGATACGCAGTATTTT. Protein: CSARPLAGGVPDTQYF.

Remarks on this clonotype: This clone may be a read error of a much larger clone one base away. This chain links TRBV12-3 or TRBV12-4 with TRBJ2-3; no clear D. The CDR3 spans 13 residues. CDR3 DNA: TGTGCCAGCAGCCCCCTAGGAATAGATATGCAGTATTTT. Protein sequence: CASSPLGIDMQYF.

The chain uses TRBV3-1 and TRBJ2-2, with TRBD2 as a possible D gene (5 bases). In germline, CDR1 is LGHDT, CDR2 YNNKEL (reference sequence). The CDR3 consists of 17 residues. The V gene lost 0 bases and the J gene lost 0 bases, with 11 bases spanning the gap. As DNA, the CDR3 is TGTGCCAGCAGCCAAGATCGACTATCTTCGAACACCGGGGAGCTGTTTTTT. Protein product: CASSQDRLSSNTGELFF.

This chain joins TRBV12-3 or TRBV12-4 and TRBJ1-2; unclear D gene. The CDR3 consists of 14 residues. Trimming took 1 base from V and 2 from J, leaving 8 bases between them. Here the CDR3 DNA reads TGTGCCAGCAGTTTAGGACTGTACAACTATGGCTACACCTTC. Amino acids: CASSLGLYNYGYTF.

This clonotype has more than one count but fewer than ten. The V and J genes are TRBV3-1 and TRBJ1-5; the match to TRBD1 covers 7 bases. This CDR3 has 16 residues. Trimming at V came to 8 bases and at J to 0 bases, leaving 10 bases not matched to a gene. CDR1 and CDR2 from the germline V gene are LGHDT and YNNKEL (reference sequence). This chain's CDR3 is CASARGQYYSNQPQHF. In nucleotides, the CDR3 is TGTGCCAGCGCCCGGGGACAGTATTATAGCAATCAGCCCCAGCATTTT. Supplemented by reference TRBV3-1 and TRBJ1-5, the full variable domain reads DTAVSQTPKYLVTQMGNDKSIKCEQNLGHDTMYWYKQDSKKFLKIMFSYNNKELIINETVPNRFSPKSPDKAHLNLHINSLELGDSAVYFCASARGQYYSNQPQHFGDGTRLSIL.

In this sample, this clonotype turned up a few times. Being one base from a much bigger clone, this may be a read error. This chain uses TRBV4-2 with TRBJ2-7, with D perhaps TRBD1 or TRBD2 (5 bases each). The CDR3 contains 15 residues. Germline V gives CDR1 LGHNA, CDR2 YNFKEQ. The chain's CDR3 is CVSSQDWGSSYEQYF. The CDR3 DNA is TGTGTCAGCAGCCAAGATTGGGGGAGCTCCTACGAGCAGTACTTC.

This clonotype came up a few times. This chain uses TRBV20-1 with TRBJ2-1; D might be TRBD1 (6 bases). Trimming took off 4 bases at V and 4 bases at J, with 20 bases between the two ends. CDR1 DFQATT and CDR2 SNEGSKA come from the germline V gene (reference sequence). The length of the CDR3 is 16 residues. The CDR3 coding sequence is TGCAGTGCTAACTCCCGAGGGGGATTCAGGTACAATGAGCAGTTCTTC. Its translation: CSANSRGGFRYNEQFF.

This clonotype occurred a few times. The V and J genes are TRBV7-2 and TRBJ2-7; 7 bases agree with TRBD1. CDR3 length: 15 residues. Germline trimming cut 0 bases from V and 3 bases from J; bases unmatched to any gene: 5. Germline V CDR1 and CDR2: SGHTA, FQGNSA. CDR3 in DNA: TGTGCCAGCAGCTTAGCAAGGGCAGGGGGCTACGAGCAGTACTTC. It yields the protein CASSLARAGGYEQYF.

This rearrangement joins TRBV28 to TRBJ1-2; D ambiguous. The CDR3 contains 15 residues. From germline, CDR1 is MDHEN and CDR2 SYDVKM. Trimming left V 5 bases short and J 4 bases short, with 17 bases between. CDR3 coding DNA: TGTGCCAGCAGTCCCGCCACGCAGTTATCCTATGGCTACACCTTC. Translated, it gives CASSPATQLSYGYTF.